This is a list of T cell receptor beta chains from one sample in a study of blood T cell repertoires in COVID-19. Clones were read by immunoSEQ multiplex PCR, and TCRdb kept only the in-frame ones, dropping some. The sample shows around 240,000 clones, roughly 80% of them seen only once. What was sequenced was peripheral blood. These receptors were collected from a woman aged 45 to 65 with acute or convalescent COVID-19. Each CDR3 is given with its conserved first and last residue. D genes are given only for firm matches. Where a row states a size, it is once, few, many or the class of an expanded clone; other rows omit it.

D: -; V: TRBV30; size: -; CDR3: CAWSVQSYANTGELFF
D: TRBD1; V: TRBV4-1; size: once; CDR3: CASSPRLGQPSTDTQYF
D: TRBD1; V: TRBV19; size: -; CDR3: CASKGQSVHQPQHF
D: -; V: TRBV19; size: -; CDR3: CASSHTRSPEGGETQYF
D: TRBD1; V: TRBV12-3/TRBV12-4; size: -; CDR3: CASRGQGNQPQHF
D: TRBD2; V: TRBV30; size: -; CDR3: CAWRTSGGLDTQYF
D: -; V: TRBV10-3; size: -; CDR3: CAISARHSSTDTQYF
D: -; V: TRBV4-2; size: -; CDR3: CASSQDRGGKTDTQYF
D: -; V: TRBV14; size: -; CDR3: CASSQMADEQFF
D: -; V: TRBV11-2; size: -; CDR3: CASSFLRARNIQYF
D: -; V: TRBV21-1; size: once; CDR3: CASSPRGTSGVSYNEQFF
D: -; V: TRBV7-8; size: -; CDR3: CASSLVSFEQYF
D: TRBD2; V: TRBV7-3; size: -; CDR3: CASSARLAGAPDTQYF
D: -; V: TRBV10-3; size: -; CDR3: CAISEFDSGEAFF
D: -; V: TRBV4-1; size: -; CDR3: CASSQASWGLSSYEQYF
D: TRBD2; V: TRBV20-1; size: -; CDR3: CSASDSSGNNNEQFF
D: -; V: TRBV27; size: -; CDR3: CASCAGFGSYEQYF
D: TRBD1; V: TRBV19; size: -; CDR3: CASSTQGKDYGYTF
D: -; V: TRBV7-2; size: -; CDR3: CASSLEPGLELFF
D: TRBD1; V: TRBV4-1; size: -; CDR3: CASSQETGPYQPQHF
D: TRBD1; V: TRBV6-5; size: -; CDR3: CGTTGVYEQYF